These 24 T cell receptor beta chains share one sample of origin, sequenced in a study of control samples from healthy donors and cancer patients. TCRdb's table, derived via immunoSEQ multiplex PCR, lists solely in-frame clones and lacks some. The sample records about 77,000 clones, 85% to 95% being singletons. The sequenced sample was blood. Source of these receptors: a woman between 55 and 75 years old in good health.

This chain links TRBV10-3 with TRBJ1-6, with D hard to call. V dropped 0 bases and J dropped 7 bases, with 10 bases sitting between them. CDR1 ENHRY and CDR2 SYGVKD come from the germline V gene. The CDR3 extends over 15 amino acids. CDR3 protein: CAISESPGSNSPLHF. The CDR3 DNA reads as TGTGCCATCAGTGAGTCGCCGGGGAGCAATTCACCCCTCCACTTT.

The chain is built from TRBV5-6 and TRBJ1-3, with TRBD1 identical over 9 bases. The J segment lost 9 bases and the V segment lost 4 bases, leaving 8 bases of the junction unmatched. The germline CDR1 and CDR2 sequences are SGHDT and YYEEEE. The CDR3 runs 14 residues. The CDR3 protein is CASSSLQGAATIYF. In DNA form, the CDR3 reads TGTGCCAGCAGCAGCTTACAGGGGGCTGCCACCATATATTTT. Drawing the rest from reference TRBV5-6 and TRBJ1-3, the complete variable domain is DAGVTQSPTHLIKTRGQQVTLRCSPKSGHDTVSWYQQALGQGPQFIFQYYEEEERQRGNFPDRFSGHQFPNYSSELNVNALLLGDSALYLCASSSLQGAATIYFGEGSWLTVV.

The J gene is TRBJ1-2, the V gene TRBV9, with 8 bases matching TRBD1. The CDR3 extends over 13 amino acids. Germline V gene data show CDR1 as SGDLS and CDR2 as YYNGEE. V was pared by 4 bases and J by 4 bases, with 3 bases of the junction left unmatched. CDR3: CASSYDRGYGYTF. The CDR3 coding sequence is TGTGCCAGCAGCTACGACAGGGGCTATGGCTACACCTTC.

V gene TRBV4-3 combines with J gene TRBJ2-3, with D perhaps matching TRBD1 or TRBD2 (5 bases each). The ends were cut back, 0 bases at V and 3 bases at J, with 19 bases in the middle. The germline V gene encodes CDR1 LGHNA and CDR2 YSLEER. The CDR3 runs to 18 residues. The CDR3 DNA reads as TGCGCCAGCAGCCAAGAACGCTTAGGGGAGACGCGGACAGATACGCAGTATTTT. As protein: CASSQERLGETRTDTQYF.

A single count supports this clone. Here the CDR3 DNA reads TGTGCCAGCAGGCACGACAGGGCTCAGCCCCAGCATTTT. It translates to CASRHDRAQPQHF. The V gene is TRBV12-3 or TRBV12-4, the J gene TRBJ1-5; 7 bases align to TRBD1. The CDR3 is 13 amino acids. After removal of 6 bases from V and 6 bases from J, the junction contained 5 bases not matched to a gene.

The rearrangement joins TRBV6-6 to TRBJ2-3; TRBD1 might be the D (6 bases). V was trimmed by 6 bases and J by 0 bases, leaving 25 bases between them. This CDR3 has 19 amino acids. The germline gives CDR1 MNHNY, CDR2 SVGAGI (reference sequence). The CDR3 region is CASSRDRDKSLYSTDTQYF. The DNA for the CDR3 is TGTGCCAGCAGCCGAGACCGGGACAAAAGCCTTTATAGCACAGATACGCAGTATTTT.

J is TRBJ2-5 and V is TRBV5-4; a weak D match, TRBD1 (5 bases). Trimming stripped 6 bases from V and 5 bases from J, with 23 bases between. The CDR3 loop spans 16 amino acids. Germline CDR1 SGHNT, CDR2 YYREEE (reference sequence). CDR3 DNA: TGTGCCAGCACCTTCCACCGACATGGACATCGGGAGACCCAGTACTTC. Amino acids: CASTFHRHGHRETQYF.

This chain uses TRBV11-2 with TRBJ1-2; 12 positions agree with TRBD1. The CDR3 has 14 residues. V dropped 2 bases and J dropped 9; count of bases not matched to a gene: 4. Per germline, CDR1 SGHAT and CDR2 FQNNGV. CDR3: CASSLLGTGGSYTF. CDR3 coding DNA: TGTGCCAGCAGCTTACTTGGGACAGGGGGCAGCTACACCTTC.

This rearrangement joins TRBV18 to TRBJ1-2, with a weak D call TRBD1 (6 bases). This CDR3 comprises 14 residues. V gave up 6 bases and J gave up 2 bases, with 13 bases separating them. CDR1 is KGHSH, CDR2 LQKENI, per germline. The DNA for the CDR3 is TGTGCCAGCTCCGGGGCAGGGGCAAACTATGGCTACACCTTC. Residues: CASSGAGANYGYTF.

This clone was observed a single time. The V gene is TRBV27, the J gene TRBJ2-7; TRBD2 matches at 8 bases. This CDR3 spans 13 amino acids. J lost 5 bases, V lost 6 bases, and 6 bases had no gene match. Germline CDR1 and CDR2: MNHEY and SMNVEV (reference sequence). The CDR3 sequence is CASRTSGGDEQYF. The CDR3 region has the DNA TGTGCCAGCAGAACATCGGGGGGGGACGAGCAGTACTTC.

The rearrangement uses TRBV9 and TRBJ2-6; TRBD1 aligns across 8 bases. J gave up 0 bases and V 0 bases, and 8 bases lay outside the gene matches. The CDR3 runs to 19 residues. Germline assignment: CDR1 SGDLS and CDR2 YYNGEE. The CDR3: CASSVDRGTGYSGANVLTF. The DNA of the CDR3 is TGTGCCAGCAGCGTAGACCGCGGGACAGGTTACTCTGGGGCCAACGTCCTGACTTTC.

V is TRBV18 and J is TRBJ2-1, with no clear D. V was trimmed by 3 bases and J by 6 bases, leaving 9 bases between them. The CDR3 extends over 13 amino acids. The germline V gene has CDR1 KGHSH and CDR2 LQKENI. This chain's CDR3 is CASSPPSINEQFF. Written as DNA, the CDR3 is TGTGCCAGCTCACCCCCTTCGATCAATGAGCAGTTCTTC.

The rearrangement uses TRBV2 and TRBJ1-1, with 7 positions matching TRBD1. J lost 4 bases, V lost 6 bases, and 11 bases had no gene match. The CDR3 is made up of 15 amino acids. Germline V lookup: CDR1 SNHLY, CDR2 FYNNEI. Here the CDR3 DNA reads TGTGCCAGCAGCGCAGACAGGGCGAGGACCACTGAAGCTTTCTTT. It specifies CASSADRARTTEAFF.

The rearrangement joins TRBV4-1 to TRBJ2-2, with D possibly matching TRBD2 (5 bases). The CDR3 runs 16 residues. Trimming cost V 0 bases and J 1 base, with 9 bases left between them. Per the germline V gene, CDR1 is MGHRA and CDR2 is YSYEKL. The DNA of the CDR3 is TGCGCCAGCAGCCAAGATCCAGCGGTGAACACCGGGGAGCTGTTTTTT. This sequence encodes CASSQDPAVNTGELFF.

The rearrangement links TRBV3-1 (or the pseudogene TRBV3-2) to TRBJ2-3; D might be TRBD1 (5 bases). V was trimmed by 1 base and J by 3 bases, leaving 14 bases between them. CDR1 is LGHDT and CDR2 is YNNKEL in the germline V gene (reference sequence). The CDR3 consists of 16 residues. This chain's CDR3 is CASSQAAGFRTDTQYF. CDR3 nucleotides: TGTGCCAGCAGCCAAGCGGCAGGGTTCAGGACAGATACGCAGTATTTT.

The J gene is TRBJ1-6, the V gene TRBV9; 8 positions match TRBD1. The germline V gene has CDR1 SGDLS and CDR2 YYNGEE. V gave up 5 bases and J gave up 9 bases; unmatched junction bases: 4. The CDR3 consists of 13 residues. CDR3 sequence (DNA): TGTGCCAGCAGTGGGACAGGAATTTCACCCCTCCACTTT. The encoded protein is CASSGTGISPLHF. Based on the CDR3 plus reference TRBV9 and TRBJ1-6, the full variable domain is DSGVTQTPKHLITATGQRVTLRCSPRSGDLSVYWYQQSLDQGLQFLIQYYNGEERAKGNILERFSAQQFPDLHSELNLSSLELGDSALYFCASSGTGISPLHFGNGTRLTVT.

The CDR3 DNA reads as TGTGCCAGCAGCGCAATTCAGGGGGCATCGGGCATTCAGTACTTC. It translates to CASSAIQGASGIQYF. This chain joins TRBV7-8 and TRBJ2-4, with 8 bases lining up with TRBD1. CDR3 length equals 15 residues. The germline CDR1 and CDR2 sequences are SGHVS and FQNEAQ. Trimming at V came to 5 bases and at J to 9 bases, leaving 12 bases not matched to a gene.

The chain is built from TRBV11-2 and TRBJ1-1, with D maybe TRBD1 (6 bases). Germline CDR1 is SGHAT and CDR2 is FQNNGV. Trimming stripped 5 bases from V and 11 bases from J, with 18 bases between. CDR3 size: 13 residues. The chain's CDR3 is CASSLATGKSAFF. CDR3 in DNA: TGTGCCAGCAGCCTAGCTACAGGGAAGAGCGCTTTCTTT.

The chain carries TRBV7-3 and TRBJ2-1, with 13 bases fitting TRBD2. V was pared by 2 bases and J by 9 bases, with 10 bases of the junction left unmatched. CDR3 length equals 17 residues. CDR1 SGHTA and CDR2 FQGTGA come from the germline V gene. CDR3 sequence: CASSLVGTSGMGGEQFF. The CDR3 coding sequence is TGTGCCAGCAGCTTAGTAGGGACTAGCGGGATGGGTGGTGAGCAGTTCTTC.

The CDR3 bases are TGTGCCAGTAGCCCTTGGGGCGGACAGGGGTTTCTTCCGTTCTTC. This encodes CASSPWGGQGFLPFF. The chain couples TRBV19 to TRBJ2-1, with 9 bases that match TRBD1. Germline loops: CDR1 LNHDA, CDR2 SQIVND (reference sequence). The CDR3 sequence is 15 residues long. Trimming took 6 bases from V and 15 from J; bases not matched to a gene: 18.

The chain uses TRBV19 and TRBJ1-1, with D maybe TRBD1 (5 bases). This CDR3 spans 13 amino acids. The V and J ends lost 11 bases and 0 bases respectively, with 13 bases between them. Germline CDR1 and CDR2: LNHDA and SQIVND (reference sequence). The CDR3 loop reads CAASEGMNTEAFF. The CDR3 DNA reads as TGTGCCGCTTCGGAGGGGATGAACACTGAAGCTTTCTTT.

The chain links TRBV12-3 or TRBV12-4 to TRBJ1-4; no firm D call. The length of the CDR3 is 13 residues. V was pared by 3 bases and J by 5 bases, with 7 bases between. This CDR3 is CASSFIGNEKLFF. The CDR3, as DNA: TGTGCCAGCAGTTTTATCGGAAATGAAAAACTGTTTTTT.

The chain combines TRBV5-1 with TRBJ2-1; 8 positions agree with TRBD2. The CDR3 runs 15 residues. Germline trimming cut 4 bases from V and 1 base from J; bases unmatched to any gene: 4. Germline CDR1 is SGHRS and CDR2 is YFSETQ. CDR3 sequence reads: CASSRGTSSYNEQFF. DNA of the CDR3: TGCGCCAGCAGCCGCGGGACTAGTTCCTACAATGAGCAGTTCTTC.

This chain uses TRBV2 with TRBJ2-7; 7 bases line up with TRBD1. V shed 4 bases and J 2 bases; nucleotides not matched to a gene: 5. The CDR3 has 14 residues. Germline CDR1 and CDR2: SNHLY and FYNNEI. The CDR3 sequence: CASSAQGVPYEQYF. The CDR3 DNA is TGTGCCAGCAGTGCCCAGGGGGTCCCCTACGAGCAGTACTTC.